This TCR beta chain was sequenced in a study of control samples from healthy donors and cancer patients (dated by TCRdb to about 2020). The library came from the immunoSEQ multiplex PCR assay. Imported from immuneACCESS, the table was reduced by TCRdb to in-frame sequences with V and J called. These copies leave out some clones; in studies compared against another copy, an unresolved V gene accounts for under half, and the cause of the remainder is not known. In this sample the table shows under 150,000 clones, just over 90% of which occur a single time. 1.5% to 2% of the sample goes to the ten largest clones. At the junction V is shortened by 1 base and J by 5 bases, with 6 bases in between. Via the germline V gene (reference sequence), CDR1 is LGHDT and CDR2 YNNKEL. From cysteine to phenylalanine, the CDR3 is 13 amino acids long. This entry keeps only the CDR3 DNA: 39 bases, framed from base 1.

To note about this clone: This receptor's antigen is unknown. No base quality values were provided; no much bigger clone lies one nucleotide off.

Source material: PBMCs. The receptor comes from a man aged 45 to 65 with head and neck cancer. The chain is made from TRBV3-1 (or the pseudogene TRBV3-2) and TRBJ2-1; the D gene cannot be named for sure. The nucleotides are TGTGCCAGCAGCCAAGTGGGGAACAATGAGCAGTTCTTC. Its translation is CASSQVGNNEQFF.